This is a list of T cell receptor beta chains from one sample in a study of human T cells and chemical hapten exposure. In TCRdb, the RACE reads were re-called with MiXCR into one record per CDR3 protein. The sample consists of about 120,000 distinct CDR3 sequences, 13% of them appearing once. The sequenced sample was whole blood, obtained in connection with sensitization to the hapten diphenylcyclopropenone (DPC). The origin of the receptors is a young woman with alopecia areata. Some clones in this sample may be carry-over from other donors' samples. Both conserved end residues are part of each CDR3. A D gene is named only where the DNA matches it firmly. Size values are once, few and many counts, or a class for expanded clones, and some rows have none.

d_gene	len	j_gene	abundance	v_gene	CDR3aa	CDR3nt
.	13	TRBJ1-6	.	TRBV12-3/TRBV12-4	CASSQERVSPLHF	TGTGCCAGCAGCCAGGAGCGGGTTTCACCCCTCCACTTT
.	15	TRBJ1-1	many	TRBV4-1	CASSQAGILGTEAFF	TGCGCCAGCAGCCAGGCCGGGATTCTGGGCACTGAAGCTTTCTTT
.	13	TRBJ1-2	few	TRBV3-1	CASSQGYNYGYTF	TGTGCCAGCAGCCAGGGTTATAACTATGGCTACACCTTC
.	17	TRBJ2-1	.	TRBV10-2	CASSEWEGGSSYNEQFF	TGCGCCAGCAGTGAATGGGAGGGGGGTAGCTCCTACAATGAGCAGTTCTTC
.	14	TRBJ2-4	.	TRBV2	CASNLPQAKNIQYF	TGTGCCAGCAATCTGCCCCAAGCCAAAAACATTCAGTACTTC
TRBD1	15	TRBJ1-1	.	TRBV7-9	CASSSGDRGNTEAFF	TGTGCCAGCAGCTCAGGGGACAGGGGGAACACTGAAGCTTTCTTT
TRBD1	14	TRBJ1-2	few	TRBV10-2	CASSDPDRVSGYTF	TGCGCCAGCAGTGACCCCGACAGGGTCTCTGGCTACACCTTC
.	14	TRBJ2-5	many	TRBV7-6	CASTRMGLQETQYF	TGTGCCAGCACCCGTATGGGTCTCCAAGAGACCCAGTACTTC
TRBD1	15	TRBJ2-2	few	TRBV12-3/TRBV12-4	CASSQGQGGTGELFF	TGTGCCAGCAGCCAGGGACAGGGAGGGACCGGGGAGCTGTTTTTT
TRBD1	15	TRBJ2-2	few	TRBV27	CASSYDRGYTGELFF	TGTGCCAGCAGCTACGACAGGGGCTACACCGGGGAGCTGTTTTTT
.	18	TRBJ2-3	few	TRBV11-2	CASSSLHRAKKTPGTQYF	TGTGCCAGCAGCTCCCTACACCGGGCCAAAAAAACCCCCGGTACGCAGTATTTT
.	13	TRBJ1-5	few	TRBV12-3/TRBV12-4	CASSFTTGQPQHF	TGTGCCAGCAGTTTTACGACGGGTCAGCCCCAGCATTTT
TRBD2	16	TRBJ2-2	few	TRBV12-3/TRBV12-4	CASSPLRGGNTGELFF	TGTGCCAGCAGTCCCCTGCGGGGGGGAAACACCGGGGAGCTGTTTTTT
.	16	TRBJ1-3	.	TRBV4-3	CASSQDIGHAGNTIYF	TGCGCCAGCAGCCAAGATATAGGGCACGCTGGAAACACCATATATTTT
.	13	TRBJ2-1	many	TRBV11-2	CASSLDERGEQFF	TGTGCCAGCAGCTTAGATGAACGGGGGGAGCAGTTCTTC
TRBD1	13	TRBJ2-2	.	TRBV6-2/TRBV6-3	CASGQGFTGELFF	TGTGCCAGCGGACAGGGGTTCACCGGGGAGCTGTTTTTT
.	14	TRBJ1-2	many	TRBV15	CATSLGSDNYGYTF	TGTGCCACCAGTTTAGGCTCCGACAACTATGGCTACACCTTC
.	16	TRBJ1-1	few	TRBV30	CAWRGRVGTKGTEAFF	TGTGCCTGGAGGGGCCGGGTTGGGACAAAGGGCACTGAAGCTTTCTTT
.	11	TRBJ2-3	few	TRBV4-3	CASSQADTQYF	TGCGCCAGCAGCCAAGCTGATACGCAGTATTTT
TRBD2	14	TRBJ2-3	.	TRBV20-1	CSARPGGSTDTQYF	TGCAGTGCTAGGCCGGGGGGGAGCACAGATACGCAGTATTTT
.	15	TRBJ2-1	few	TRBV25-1	CASSSGAAFFNEQFF	TGTGCCAGCAGTTCGGGGGCGGCGTTCTTCAATGAGCAGTTCTTC
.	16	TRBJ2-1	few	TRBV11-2	CASSFLGQGGYNEQFF	TGTGCCAGCAGCTTTCTCGGCCAGGGGGGCTACAATGAGCAGTTCTTC
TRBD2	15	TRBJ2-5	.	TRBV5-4	CASSPQRGRQETQYF	TGTGCCAGCAGCCCCCAGCGGGGGCGCCAAGAGACCCAGTACTTC
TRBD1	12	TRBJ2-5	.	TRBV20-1	CSARQGVETQYF	TGCAGTGCTAGGCAGGGGGTAGAGACCCAGTACTTC
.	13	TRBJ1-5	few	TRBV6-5	CASSRGGRQPQHF	TGTGCCAGCAGCAGGGGTGGAAGGCAGCCCCAGCATTTT
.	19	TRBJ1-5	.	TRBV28	CASTRLSGPMAYGNQPQHF	TGTGCCAGCACTCGGCTGTCAGGTCCTATGGCTTACGGCAATCAGCCCCAGCATTTT
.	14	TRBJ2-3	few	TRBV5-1	CASSSRWGPDTQYF	TGCGCCAGCAGCTCAAGGTGGGGGCCAGATACGCAGTATTTT
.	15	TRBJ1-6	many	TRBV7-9	CASSSPGRPNSPLHF	TGTGCCAGCAGCTCACCCGGACGGCCTAATTCACCCCTCCACTTT
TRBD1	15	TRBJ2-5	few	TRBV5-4	CASSLQTGGPETQYF	TGTGCCAGCAGCCTGCAGACAGGGGGCCCGGAGACCCAGTACTTC
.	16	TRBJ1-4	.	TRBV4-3	CASSQDFGQGGEKLFF	TGCGCCAGCAGCCAAGATTTTGGGCAGGGAGGAGAAAAACTGTTTTTT
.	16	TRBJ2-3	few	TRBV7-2	CASSLDPGLATDTQYF	TGTGCCAGCAGCTTAGACCCCGGGCTAGCGACAGATACGCAGTATTTT
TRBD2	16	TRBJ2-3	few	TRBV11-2	CASSLLSGGAKDTQYF	TGTGCCAGCAGCTTACTTAGCGGGGGGGCCAAAGATACGCAGTATTTT
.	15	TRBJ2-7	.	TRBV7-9	CASSFLSRDTYEQYF	TGTGCCAGCAGCTTCCTGTCCCGGGACACGTACGAGCAGTACTTC
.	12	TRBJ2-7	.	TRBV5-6	CASSRSSVVQYF	TGTGCCAGCAGCCGGTCCTCGGTGGTGCAGTACTTC
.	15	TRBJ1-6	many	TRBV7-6	CASSLEVTLGSPLHF	TGTGCCAGCAGCTTAGAGGTGACACTGGGGTCACCCCTCCACTTT
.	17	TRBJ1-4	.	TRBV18	CASSPRPGIPTNEKLFF	TGTGCCAGCTCACCACGTCCAGGGATACCAACTAATGAAAAACTGTTTTTT
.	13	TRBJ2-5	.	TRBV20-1	CSAREPIGETQYF	TGCAGTGCTAGAGAACCAATCGGGGAGACCCAGTACTTC
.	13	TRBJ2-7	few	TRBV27	CASSFGRVYEQYF	TGTGCCAGCAGTTTCGGCAGAGTCTACGAGCAGTACTTC
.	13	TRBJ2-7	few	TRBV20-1	CSAGGRGGYEQYF	TGCAGTGCTGGCGGAAGGGGAGGATACGAGCAGTACTTC